This paragraph covers one T cell receptor (beta chain) sequence. The source of the sample is a study of T cells in Graves' hyperthyroidism and ophthalmopathy. The V and J ends lost 5 bases and 14 bases respectively, with 19 bases between them. Germline V gene lookup returns CDR1 LNHDA and CDR2 SQIVND (reference sequence). CDR3 size: 13 residues. Researchers amplified the TCR beta CDR3 regions from RNA transcripts. The HTBI primer set drove a first-round RT-PCR of the TCR CDR3. MiXCR was run by TCRdb on the multiplex PCR reads, yielding one entry per CDR3 protein. Seen here are over 700,000 distinct CDR3 sequences, more than 30% observed once, and the top ten hold 7% to 10%.

The rearrangement uses TRBV19 and TRBJ1-5; D not certain. What was sequenced was blood. This sequence was found in a man younger than 35 with Graves' hyperthyroidism. CDR3 region: CASSGRTSPYEHF. The DNA of the CDR3 is TGTGCCAGTAGTGGGAGGACTAGCCCGTACGAGCATTTT.